This T cell receptor (beta chain) was identified during a study of blood T cell repertoires in COVID-19. Whole-study context: Samples of COVID-19 (acute and convalescent) were obtained from the United States, Italy and Spain. Sample material is recorded as cDNA or gDNA derived from T cells, B-cell-depleted T cells, or PBMCs.

Original data processing: Using reference gene primer amplification, nucleated cell counts were estimated. Libraries were prepared by immunoSEQ multiplex PCR; TCRdb keeps only in-frame clonotypes and omits some of them. V and J calls and clone size are given by that table; D and trimming were obtained from the DNA. There are approximately 74,000 clones in the sample; more than 85% occur only once, and around 4.9% lies in the top ten. Looked up from germline, CDR1 is MNHEY and CDR2 is SVGAGI. This CDR3 contains 12 residues. With V trimmed by 6 bases and J by 7 bases, 3 bases remained unmatched. The receptor comes from a woman aged 60-75 years with active COVID-19. The sequenced material came from peripheral blood. V usage is TRBV6-5 and J usage is TRBJ1-2; 9 nucleotides line up with TRBD1. The CDR3: CASSLGQGGYTF. The CDR3 DNA reads as TGTGCCAGCAGCCTGGGACAGGGTGGCTACACCTTC.